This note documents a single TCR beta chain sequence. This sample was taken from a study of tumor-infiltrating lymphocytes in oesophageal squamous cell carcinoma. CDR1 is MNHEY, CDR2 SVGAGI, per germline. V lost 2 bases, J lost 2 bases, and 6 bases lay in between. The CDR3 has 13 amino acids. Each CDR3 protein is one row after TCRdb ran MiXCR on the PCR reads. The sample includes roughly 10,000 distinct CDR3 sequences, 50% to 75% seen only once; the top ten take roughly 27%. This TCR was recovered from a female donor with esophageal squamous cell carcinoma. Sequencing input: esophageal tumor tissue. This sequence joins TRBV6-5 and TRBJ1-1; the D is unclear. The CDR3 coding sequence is TGTGCCAGCAGTTACCCCGGCAACACTGAAGCTTTCTTT. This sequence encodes CASSYPGNTEAFF.